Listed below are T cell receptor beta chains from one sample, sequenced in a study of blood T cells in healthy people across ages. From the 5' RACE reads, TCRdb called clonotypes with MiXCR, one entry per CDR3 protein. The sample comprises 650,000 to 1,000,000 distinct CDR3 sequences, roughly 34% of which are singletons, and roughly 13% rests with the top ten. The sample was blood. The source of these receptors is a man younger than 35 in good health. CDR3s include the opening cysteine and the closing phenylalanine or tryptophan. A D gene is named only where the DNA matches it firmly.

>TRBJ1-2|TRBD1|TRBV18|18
CASSPEGLRDRGRNGYTF
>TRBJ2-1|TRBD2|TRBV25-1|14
CASSHPGGHGEQFF
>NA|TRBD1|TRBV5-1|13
CASSYTGVNEQYF
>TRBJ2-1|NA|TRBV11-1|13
CASSLVGRNEQFF
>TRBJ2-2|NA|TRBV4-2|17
CASSQDRAGSATGELFF
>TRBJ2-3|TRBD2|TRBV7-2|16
CASSQHGGGTTDTQYF
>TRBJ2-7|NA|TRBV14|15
CASSQPRGGGLEQYF
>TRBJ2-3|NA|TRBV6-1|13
CASSSEVTDTQYF
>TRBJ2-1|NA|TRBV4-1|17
CASSQDGWGESYNEQFF
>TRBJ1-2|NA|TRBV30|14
CAWSFAGRDGGYAF
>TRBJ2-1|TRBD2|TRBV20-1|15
CSATTSGGAQNEQFF
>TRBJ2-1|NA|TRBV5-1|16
CASSWDSGDRNNEQFF
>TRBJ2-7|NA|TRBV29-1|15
CSVDGAQGGTYEQYF
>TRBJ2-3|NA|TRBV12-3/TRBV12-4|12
CASHRGTDTQYF
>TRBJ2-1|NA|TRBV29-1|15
CSVNLGGVSYNEQFF
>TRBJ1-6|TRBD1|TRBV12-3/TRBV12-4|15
CASSLAWTGSSPLHF
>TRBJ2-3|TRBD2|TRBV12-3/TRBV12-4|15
CASSPAGGAKNSQYF
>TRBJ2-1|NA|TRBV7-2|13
CASSPGTYNGQFF
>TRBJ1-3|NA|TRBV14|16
CASSQGTAYSGNTIYF
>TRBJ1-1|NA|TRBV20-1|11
CSATQDTEAFF
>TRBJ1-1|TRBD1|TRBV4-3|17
CASSLKPGGIMNTEAFF
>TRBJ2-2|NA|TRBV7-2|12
CASSPDTGELFF
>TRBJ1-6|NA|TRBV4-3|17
CASSQDLGVQGSSPLHF
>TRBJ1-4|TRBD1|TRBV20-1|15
CSAPGQAATNEKLFF
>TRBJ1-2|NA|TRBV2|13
CASRVSLNYGYTF
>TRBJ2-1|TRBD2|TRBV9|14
CASSDPSGDETQFF
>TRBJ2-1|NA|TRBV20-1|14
CSARRPDRHNEQFF
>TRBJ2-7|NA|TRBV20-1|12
CSAPQGDHEQYF
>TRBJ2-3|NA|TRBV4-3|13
CASSPTGKRTQYF
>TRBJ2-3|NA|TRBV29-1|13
CTTNLLGTDTQYF
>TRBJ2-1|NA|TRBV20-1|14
CSARYGAPYNEQFF
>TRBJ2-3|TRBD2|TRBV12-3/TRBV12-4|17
CASKPSGGAESTDTQYF
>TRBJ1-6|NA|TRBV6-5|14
CASSENSDNSPLHF
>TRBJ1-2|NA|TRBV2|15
CASRNERTVNYGYTF
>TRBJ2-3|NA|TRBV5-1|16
CASSLASSIGGYTQYF
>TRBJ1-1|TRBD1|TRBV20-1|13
CSVQDREDTEVFF
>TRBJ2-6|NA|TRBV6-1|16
CASSESRYPWANVLTF
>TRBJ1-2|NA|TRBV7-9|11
CASQWLYGYTF
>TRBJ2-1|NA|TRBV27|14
CASSLGYRANEQFF
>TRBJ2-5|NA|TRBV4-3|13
CASSQERGETQYF
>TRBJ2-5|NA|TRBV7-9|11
CASILQETQYF
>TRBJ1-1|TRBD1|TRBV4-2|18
CASSQDLTGQSPNTEAFF
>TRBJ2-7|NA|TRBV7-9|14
CASSVLQDNYEQYF
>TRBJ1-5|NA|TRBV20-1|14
CSASRAGGNQPQHF
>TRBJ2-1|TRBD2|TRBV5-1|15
CASSLGLAGHNEQFF
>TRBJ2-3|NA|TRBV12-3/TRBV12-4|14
CASSSRVVRDTQYF
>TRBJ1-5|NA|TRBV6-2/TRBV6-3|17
CASSYPQGIYSDQPQHF
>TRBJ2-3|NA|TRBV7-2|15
CASSLGLGATDTQYF
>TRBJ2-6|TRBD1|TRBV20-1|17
CSASPGQGNSGANVLTF
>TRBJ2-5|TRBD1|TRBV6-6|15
CASSPDRGRYNEQYF
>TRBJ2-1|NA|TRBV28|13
CASSFPDGNEQFF
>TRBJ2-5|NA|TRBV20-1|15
CSARPDRNHQETQYF
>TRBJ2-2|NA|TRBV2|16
CASKVKSGSNTGELFF
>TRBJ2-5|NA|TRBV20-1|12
CSASQRKETQYF
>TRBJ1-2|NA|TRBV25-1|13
CASTKTSSYGYTF
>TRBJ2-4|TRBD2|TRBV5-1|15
CACSLPGLAINEQYF